This T cell receptor beta chain was identified in a study of blood T cell repertoires in COVID-19. Enrolment of Seattle patients took place during active infection, and they were followed longitudinally. The repertoire was sequenced with immunoSEQ multiplex PCR; TCRdb's copy has only in-frame clones and lacks some. The sample consists of around 160,000 clones, about 87% of them appearing once. The ends lost 2 bases at V and 1 base at J; junction bases unmatched: 6. CDR3 length: 16 amino acids. Germline CDR1 reads MNHEY; CDR2 reads SVGEGT. Sequenced input: peripheral blood. The chain uses TRBV6-2 or TRBV6-3 and TRBJ2-5; TRBD1 matches 8 bases. The sequence was obtained from a woman in her seventies with COVID-19, enrolled during active disease. The CDR3 nucleotides read TGTGCCAGCAGTTACGTGGCAGGGGGCCTCCAAGAGACCCAGTACTTC. Its protein is CASSYVAGGLQETQYF.